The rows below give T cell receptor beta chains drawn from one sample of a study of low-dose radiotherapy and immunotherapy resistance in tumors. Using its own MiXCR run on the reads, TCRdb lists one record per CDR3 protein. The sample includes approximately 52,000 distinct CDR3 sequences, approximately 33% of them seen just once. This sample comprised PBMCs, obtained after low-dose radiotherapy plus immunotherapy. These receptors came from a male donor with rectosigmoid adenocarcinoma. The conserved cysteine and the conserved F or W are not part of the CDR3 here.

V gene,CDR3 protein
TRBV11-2,ASSLQVQETQY
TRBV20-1,SARSLTSDETQY
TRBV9,ASSVAGTGQNSPLH
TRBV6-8,ASSSDDGSYNEQF
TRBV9,ASSVAAGIQETQY
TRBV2,ASSRGYEAF
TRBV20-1,SARRFGEGTDTQY
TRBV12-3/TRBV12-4,ASSLAGGPDTQY
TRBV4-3,ASSRLSTGATGELF
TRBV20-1,SARDIGRGDFYEQY
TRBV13,ASRRGGTSYEQY
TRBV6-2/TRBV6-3,ASKPQSTGELF
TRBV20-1,SARGLAGVNSEQY
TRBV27,ASSPPQGWGSNQPQH
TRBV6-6,ASRFQDPGELF
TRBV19,ASTAEGNTEAF
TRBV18,ASSPPETGWNEQF
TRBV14,ASSTGVGTYEQY
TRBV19,ASSKQGAHNEQF
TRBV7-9,ASSRPDGTGASYEQY
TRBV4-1,ASRAETANYGYT
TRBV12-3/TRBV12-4,ASSPVGGNQPQH
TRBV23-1,ASSQDRPTALKAAYEQY
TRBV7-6,ASSYTSGRIETQY
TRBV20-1,SASPRASGTYNEQF
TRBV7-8,ASSLGPERHYEQY
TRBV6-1,ASSEGTDNYGYT
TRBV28,ASSREINSPLH
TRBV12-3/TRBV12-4,ASSQTWGYEQY
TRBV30,ASLRQRSSYNEQF
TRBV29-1,SAVGTGSSGANVLT
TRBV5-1,ASSRGDSNEQF
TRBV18,ASSSIRNGELF
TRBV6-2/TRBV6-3,ATGRQPNEKLF
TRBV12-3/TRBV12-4,ASTRTGGGSPLH
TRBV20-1,SAPRLAGHNEQY
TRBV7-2,ASSLVGRVDGYT
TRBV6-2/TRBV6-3,ASNSHRNTEAF
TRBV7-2,ASSPSLGTRSSYGGNEQF